This TCR beta chain was identified in a study of T cells in Graves' hyperthyroidism and ophthalmopathy. Study conclusions and caveats: Clonotypes that were expanded in thyroid above 0.001 mostly appeared in blood too. A model of 13 V-J pairs discriminated ophthalmopathy from stable hyperthyroidism.

In this sample, this clonotype turned up a few times. No antigen is known for it. Hyperthyroidism of Graves' type that showed no ophthalmopathy progression within 18 months was stable. Patients with uncontrolled infections, other autoimmune diseases, pregnancy or lactation were excluded. This CDR3 comprises 14 residues. V lost 3 bases and J 3 bases, leaving 11 bases between the germline ends. Researchers amplified the TCR beta CDR3 regions from RNA transcripts. The study used the HTBI primer set for a first-round RT-PCR of the TCR CDR3. TCRdb re-derived calls from the multiplex PCR reads in MiXCR, one entry per CDR3 protein. The table includes just over 550,000 distinct CDR3 sequences, 35% to 55% detected once.

This rearrangement joins TRBV12-3 or TRBV12-4 to TRBJ1-2; D is uncertain. Specimen: peripheral blood or thyroid tissue (not recorded which). This sequence originates from a woman between 18 and 30 years old with Graves' hyperthyroidism. In DNA, the CDR3 is TGTGCCAGCAGTTTGGTGGAGAGCTACTATGGCTACACCTTC. Protein sequence: CASSLVESYYGYTF.